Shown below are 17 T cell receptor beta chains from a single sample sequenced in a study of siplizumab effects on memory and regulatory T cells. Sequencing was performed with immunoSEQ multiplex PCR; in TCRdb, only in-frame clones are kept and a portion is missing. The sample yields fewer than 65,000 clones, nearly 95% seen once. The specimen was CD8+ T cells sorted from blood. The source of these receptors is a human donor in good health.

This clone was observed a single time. The CDR3 reads CASRTSGQTYNEQFF. As DNA, the CDR3 is TGCGCCAGCAGAACTAGCGGGCAAACCTACAATGAGCAGTTCTTC. The J gene is TRBJ2-1, the V gene TRBV5-1, with TRBD2 matching over 9 bases. This CDR3 is built from 15 residues. The germline V gene has CDR1 SGHRS and CDR2 YFSETQ. V gave up 5 bases and J gave up 2 bases; unmatched junction bases: 5.

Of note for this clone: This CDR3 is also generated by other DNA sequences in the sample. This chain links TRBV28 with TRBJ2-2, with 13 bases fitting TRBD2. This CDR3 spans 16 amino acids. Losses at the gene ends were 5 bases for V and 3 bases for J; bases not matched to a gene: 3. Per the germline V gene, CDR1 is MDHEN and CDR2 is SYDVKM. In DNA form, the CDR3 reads TGTGCCAGCAGTCCAGGACTAGCGGGGGACACCGGGGAGCTGTTTTTT. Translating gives CASSPGLAGDTGELFF. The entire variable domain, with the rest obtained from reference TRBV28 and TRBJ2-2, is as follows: DVKVTQSSRYLVKRTGEKVFLECVQDMDHENMFWYRQDPGLGLRLIYFSYDVKMKEKGDIPEGYSVSREKKERFSLILESASTNQTSMYLCASSPGLAGDTGELFFGEGSRLTVL.

The CDR3 sequence: CASSPGTGNIYGYTF. CDR3 coding DNA: TGTGCCAGCAGCCCCGGGACAGGGAACATCTATGGCTACACCTTC. The gene calls are TRBV7-9 and TRBJ1-2; 9 positions match TRBD1. This CDR3 region has 15 residues. The V gene's germline CDR1 is SEHNR and CDR2 FQNEAQ (reference sequence). V trimming: 5 bases; J trimming: 4 bases; junction bases outside the gene matches: 8.

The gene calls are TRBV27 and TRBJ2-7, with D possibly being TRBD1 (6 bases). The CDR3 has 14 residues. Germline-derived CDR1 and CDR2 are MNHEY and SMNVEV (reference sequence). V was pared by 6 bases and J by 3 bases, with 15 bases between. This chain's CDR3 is CASSGQPNYYEQYF. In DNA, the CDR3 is TGTGCCAGCAGCGGACAGCCCAATTACTACGAGCAGTACTTC.

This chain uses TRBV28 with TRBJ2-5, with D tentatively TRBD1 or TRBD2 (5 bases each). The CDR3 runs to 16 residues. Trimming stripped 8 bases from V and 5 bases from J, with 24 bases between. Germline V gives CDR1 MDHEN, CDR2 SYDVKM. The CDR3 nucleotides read TGTGCCAGCCGAAACGGCAGGGAGAGGTCCTATGAGACCCAGTACTTC. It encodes CASRNGRERSYETQYF.

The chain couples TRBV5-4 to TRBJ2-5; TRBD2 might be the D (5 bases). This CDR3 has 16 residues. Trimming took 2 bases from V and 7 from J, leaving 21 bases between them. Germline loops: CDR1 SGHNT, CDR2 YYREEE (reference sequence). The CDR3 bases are TGTGCCAGCAGCTTCGGCACGCTAGTCCCTGGAGGGACCCAGTACTTC. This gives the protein CASSFGTLVPGGTQYF.

CDR3 in amino acids: CASTLAGQDEQYF. The CDR3 DNA is TGTGCCAGCACGCTAGCGGGTCAAGACGAGCAGTACTTC. The chain is built from TRBV28 and TRBJ2-7; 8 positions agree with TRBD2. The V gene end was trimmed by 7 bases and the J gene end by 5 bases; junction bases not matched to a gene: 7. CDR3 length: 13 residues. CDR1 is MDHEN and CDR2 is SYDVKM in the germline V gene. Full variable domain (outside the CDR3, taken from reference TRBV28 and TRBJ2-7): DVKVTQSSRYLVKRTGEKVFLECVQDMDHENMFWYRQDPGLGLRLIYFSYDVKMKEKGDIPEGYSVSREKKERFSLILESASTNQTSMYLCASTLAGQDEQYFGPGTRLTVT.

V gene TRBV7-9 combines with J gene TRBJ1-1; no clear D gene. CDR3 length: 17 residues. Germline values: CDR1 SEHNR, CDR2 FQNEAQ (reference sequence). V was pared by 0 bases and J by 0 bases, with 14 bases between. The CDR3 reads CASSLAAGVPMNTEAFF. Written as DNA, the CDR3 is TGTGCCAGCAGCTTAGCGGCAGGCGTCCCTATGAACACTGAAGCTTTCTTT.

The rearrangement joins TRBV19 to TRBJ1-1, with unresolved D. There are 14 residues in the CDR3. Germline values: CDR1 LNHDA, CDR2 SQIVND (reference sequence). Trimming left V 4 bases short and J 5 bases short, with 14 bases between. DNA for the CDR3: TGTGCCAGTAGTACTAGAGGGTATGAAACTGAAGCTTTCTTT. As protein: CASSTRGYETEAFF.

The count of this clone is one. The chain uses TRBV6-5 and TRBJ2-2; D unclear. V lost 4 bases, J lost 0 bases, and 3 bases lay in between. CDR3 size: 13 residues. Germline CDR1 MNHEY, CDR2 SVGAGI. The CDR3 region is CASSWANTGELFF. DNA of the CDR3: TGTGCCAGCAGTTGGGCGAACACCGGGGAGCTGTTTTTT.

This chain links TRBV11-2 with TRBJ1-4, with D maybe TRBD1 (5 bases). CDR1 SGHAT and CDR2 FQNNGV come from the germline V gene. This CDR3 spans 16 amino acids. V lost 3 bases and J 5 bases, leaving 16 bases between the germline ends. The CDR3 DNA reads TGTGCCAGCAGCTTGACTCCCAGATGGGGGAATGAAAAACTGTTTTTT. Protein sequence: CASSLTPRWGNEKLFF.

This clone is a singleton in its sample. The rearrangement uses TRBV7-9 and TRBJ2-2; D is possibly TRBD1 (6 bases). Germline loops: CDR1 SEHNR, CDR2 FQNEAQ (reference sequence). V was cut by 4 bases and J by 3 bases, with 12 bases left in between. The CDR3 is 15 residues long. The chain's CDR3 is CASSSTGQYTGELFF. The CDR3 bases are TGTGCCAGCAGCTCAACCGGACAGTACACCGGGGAGCTGTTTTTT.

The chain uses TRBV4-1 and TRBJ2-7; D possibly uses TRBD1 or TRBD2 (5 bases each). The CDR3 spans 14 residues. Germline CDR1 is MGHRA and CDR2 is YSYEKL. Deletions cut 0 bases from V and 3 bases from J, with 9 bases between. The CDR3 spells CASSQEGRGYEQYF. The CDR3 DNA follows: TGCGCCAGCAGCCAAGAGGGACGGGGCTACGAGCAGTACTTC.

The CDR3 nucleotides read TGTGCCAGCAGCCGAGCGGGTAACTATGGCTACACCTTC. Translation gives CASSRAGNYGYTF. The chain joins TRBV28 to TRBJ1-2; no clear D. The germline V gene encodes CDR1 MDHEN and CDR2 SYDVKM. Trimming left V 6 bases short and J 1 base short, with 9 bases between. This CDR3 contains 13 residues.

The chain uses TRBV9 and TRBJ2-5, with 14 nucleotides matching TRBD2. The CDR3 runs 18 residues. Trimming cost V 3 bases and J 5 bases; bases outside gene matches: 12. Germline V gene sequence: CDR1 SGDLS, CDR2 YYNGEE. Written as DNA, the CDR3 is TGTGCCAGCAGCGCCGGAGGAGGGGGACTAGCGGGAGTGGAGACCCAGTACTTC. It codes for CASSAGGGGLAGVETQYF. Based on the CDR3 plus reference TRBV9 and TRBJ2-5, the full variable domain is DSGVTQTPKHLITATGQRVTLRCSPRSGDLSVYWYQQSLDQGLQFLIQYYNGEERAKGNILERFSAQQFPDLHSELNLSSLELGDSALYFCASSAGGGGLAGVETQYFGPGTRLLVL.

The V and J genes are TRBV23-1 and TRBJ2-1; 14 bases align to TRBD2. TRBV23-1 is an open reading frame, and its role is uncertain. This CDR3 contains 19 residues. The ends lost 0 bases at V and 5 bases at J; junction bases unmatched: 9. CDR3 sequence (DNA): TGCGCCAGCAGTCAATCCCCCGGACTAGCGGGAGGTTACCACAATGAGCAGTTCTTC. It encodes CASSQSPGLAGGYHNEQFF.

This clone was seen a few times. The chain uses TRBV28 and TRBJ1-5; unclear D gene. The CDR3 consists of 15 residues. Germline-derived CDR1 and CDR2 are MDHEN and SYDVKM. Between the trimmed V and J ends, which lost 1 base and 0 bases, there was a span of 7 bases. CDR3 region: CASSLLAVSNQPQHF. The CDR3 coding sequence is TGTGCCAGCAGTTTATTGGCAGTTAGCAATCAGCCCCAGCATTTT.